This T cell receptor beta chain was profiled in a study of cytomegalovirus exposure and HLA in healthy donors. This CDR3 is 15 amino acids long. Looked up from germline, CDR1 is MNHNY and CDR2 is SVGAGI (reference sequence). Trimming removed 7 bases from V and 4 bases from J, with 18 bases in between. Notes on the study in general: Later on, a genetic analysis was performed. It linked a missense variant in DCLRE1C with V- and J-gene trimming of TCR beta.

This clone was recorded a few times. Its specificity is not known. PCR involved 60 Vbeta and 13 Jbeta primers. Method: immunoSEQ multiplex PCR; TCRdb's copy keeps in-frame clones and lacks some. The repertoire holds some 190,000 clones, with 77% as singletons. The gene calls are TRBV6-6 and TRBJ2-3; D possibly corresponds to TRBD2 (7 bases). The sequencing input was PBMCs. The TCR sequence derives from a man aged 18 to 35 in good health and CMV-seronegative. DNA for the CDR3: TGTGCCAGCACCAAGGGGGGGAGTAGCTCAGATACGCAGTATTTT. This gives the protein CASTKGGSSSDTQYF.